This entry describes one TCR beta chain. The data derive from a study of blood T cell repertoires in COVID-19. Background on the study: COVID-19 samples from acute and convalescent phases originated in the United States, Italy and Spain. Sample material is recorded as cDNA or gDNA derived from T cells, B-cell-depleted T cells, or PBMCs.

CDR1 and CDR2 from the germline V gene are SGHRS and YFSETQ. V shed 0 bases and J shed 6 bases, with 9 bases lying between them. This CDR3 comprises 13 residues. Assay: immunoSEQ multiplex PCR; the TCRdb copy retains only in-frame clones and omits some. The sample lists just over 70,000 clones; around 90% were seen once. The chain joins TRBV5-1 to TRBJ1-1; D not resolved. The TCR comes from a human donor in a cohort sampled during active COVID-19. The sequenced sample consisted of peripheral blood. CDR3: CASSLADGAEAFF. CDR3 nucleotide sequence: TGCGCCAGCAGCTTGGCGGACGGGGCTGAAGCTTTCTTT.